Listed below are T cell receptor beta chains from one sample, sequenced in a study of T cells in tumors after PD-1 blockade. The data were produced by immunoSEQ multiplex PCR, yet TCRdb's version contains in-frame clones alone and is incomplete. The sample has 20,000 to 25,000 clones, roughly 80% seen once. The source was PBMCs, collected after anti-PD-1 treatment. Receptors were obtained from a human donor with basal cell carcinoma. Both conserved end residues are part of each CDR3. The order of the fields is clone size, J gene, D gene, V gene, CDR3 protein, CDR3 DNA. A D gene is named only where the DNA matches it firmly. Rows may omit the clone size; those that give it use once, few, many or a size class.

size: .; J: TRBJ1-1; D: TRBD1; V: TRBV30; CDR3: CAWSGMTGRRTEAFF; DNA: TGTGCCTGGAGTGGCATGACAGGGCGAAGAACTGAAGCTTTCTTT
size: .; J: TRBJ1-1; D: TRBD1; V: TRBV29-1; CDR3: CSARDRGLTNTEAFF; DNA: TGCAGCGCCCGGGACAGGGGACTGACGAACACTGAAGCTTTCTTT
size: .; J: TRBJ2-2; D: TRBD2; V: TRBV7-3; CDR3: CASSLTPGLAGGQGAGELFF; DNA: TGTGCCAGCAGCTTAACTCCGGGACTAGCGGGGGGGCAAGGAGCCGGGGAGCTGTTTTTT
size: .; J: TRBJ1-5; D: .; V: TRBV5-1; CDR3: CASSPDGRSLQPQHF; DNA: TGCGCCAGCAGCCCGGACGGACGGTCTTTACAGCCCCAGCATTTT
size: .; J: TRBJ2-7; D: TRBD2; V: TRBV5-1; CDR3: CASRKTSGGIYEQYF; DNA: TGCGCCAGCAGGAAGACTAGCGGGGGAATTTACGAGCAGTACTTC
size: few; J: TRBJ1-4; D: .; V: TRBV7-9; CDR3: CASSFLAQRNEKLFF; DNA: TGTGCCAGCAGCTTTTTGGCCCAGCGTAATGAAAAACTGTTTTTT
size: .; J: TRBJ1-6; D: TRBD1; V: TRBV19; CDR3: CASSTYRQGRNSPLHF; DNA: TGTGCCAGTAGTACCTATAGACAGGGTAGAAATTCACCCCTCCACTTT
size: .; J: TRBJ2-1; D: TRBD1; V: TRBV7-9; CDR3: CASSLVIGTGEYNEQFF; DNA: TGTGCCAGCAGCTTAGTGATCGGGACAGGGGAATACAATGAGCAGTTCTTC
size: .; J: TRBJ2-7; D: TRBD2; V: TRBV7-4; CDR3: CASSLLGLAGGVRSSYEQYF; DNA: TGTGCCAGCAGCTTATTAGGCCTAGCGGGGGGCGTCAGGAGCTCCTACGAGCAGTACTTC
size: .; J: TRBJ2-3; D: TRBD1; V: TRBV18; CDR3: CASSPFTGGYDTQYF; DNA: TGTGCCAGCTCACCATTCACAGGGGGCTACGATACGCAGTATTTT
size: once; J: TRBJ2-7; D: TRBD1; V: TRBV30; CDR3: CAWSRDSSYEQYF; DNA: TGTGCCTGGAGTCGGGACAGTTCCTACGAGCAGTACTTC
size: .; J: TRBJ1-2; D: .; V: TRBV5-1; CDR3: CASSLSGLDGYTF; DNA: TGCGCCAGCAGCTTGTCCGGGTTGGATGGCTACACCTTC
size: few; J: TRBJ1-1; D: .; V: TRBV6-5; CDR3: CASTRGNTEAFF; DNA: TGTGCCAGCACGAGGGGGAACACTGAAGCTTTCTTT
size: .; J: TRBJ2-4; D: TRBD2; V: TRBV3-1/TRBV3-2; CDR3: CASSHGSGGDLAKNIQYF; DNA: TGTGCCAGCAGCCACGGTAGCGGGGGGGATCTAGCCAAAAACATTCAGTACTTC
size: .; J: TRBJ1-6; D: .; V: TRBV9; CDR3: CASSGTHLGNSPLHF; DNA: TGTGCCAGCAGCGGGACTCATTTGGGAAATTCACCCCTCCACTTT